The 24 T cell receptor beta chains below were found in one sample sequenced in a study of OX40 agonist ivuxolimab in advanced cancers. This table comes from immunoSEQ multiplex PCR, and its TCRdb copy is limited to in-frame clones, with some not included. The table includes about 23,000 clones, around 80% detected once. The sequenced sample was CD4+ or CD8+ T cells sorted from blood, obtained in a trial of the OX40 agonist ivuxolimab. Source of these receptors: an adult with an advanced solid tumor such as melanoma, head and neck, liver or kidney cancer.

This clone was counted only a few times. This chain links TRBV27 with TRBJ1-3, with D tentatively TRBD1 (6 bases). The CDR3 has 14 amino acids. Trimming left V 5 bases short and J 2 bases short, with 10 bases between. Germline CDR1 reads MNHEY; CDR2 reads SMNVEV (reference sequence). CDR3 in DNA: TGTGCCAGCAGTACACAGGGACCTGGAAACACCATATATTTT. Residues: CASSTQGPGNTIYF.

The V and J genes are TRBV6-1 and TRBJ1-2; 12 bases fit TRBD1. CDR1 and CDR2 from the germline V gene are MNHNS and SASEGT. V lost 5 bases, J lost 8 bases, and 9 bases stayed unmatched. This CDR3 comprises 15 residues. The CDR3 protein is CASSIPGQGARGYTF. The CDR3 region has the DNA TGTGCCAGCAGTATTCCGGGACAGGGGGCGCGGGGCTACACCTTC.

The CDR3 nucleotides read TGTGCCAGCAGTTTACTTGGGATTTCACCCCTCCACTTT. Encoded protein: CASSLLGISPLHF. J is TRBJ1-6 and V is TRBV27; D is undetermined. This CDR3 is 13 amino acids long. CDR1 and CDR2 from the germline V gene are MNHEY and SMNVEV (reference sequence). V shed 2 bases and J shed 9 bases, with 8 bases lying between them.

The gene calls are TRBV6-4 and TRBJ2-3; a weak D match, TRBD2 (6 bases). Between the trimmed V and J ends, which lost 3 bases and 5 bases, there was a span of 15 bases. Germline V gene lookup returns CDR1 MRHNA and CDR2 SNTAGT. This CDR3 has 15 residues. CDR3 sequence reads: CASSELAGSVDTQYF. The DNA of the CDR3 is TGTGCCAGCAGTGAATTGGCGGGGTCGGTAGATACGCAGTATTTT.

The chain has TRBV11-2 and TRBJ2-5, with D maybe TRBD1 (6 bases). The CDR3 loop spans 17 amino acids. The V and J ends lost 1 base and 5 bases respectively, with 20 bases between them. From germline, CDR1 is SGHAT and CDR2 FQNNGV. The CDR3 loop reads CASSLVPQGPGKETQYF. Written as DNA, the CDR3 is TGTGCCAGCAGCTTAGTCCCCCAGGGGCCGGGTAAGGAGACCCAGTACTTC.

This clone was observed a single time. The chain couples TRBV19 to TRBJ2-2; D gene unclear. Trimming left V 5 bases short and J 1 base short, with 23 bases between. Germline CDR1 and CDR2: LNHDA and SQIVND (reference sequence). This CDR3 contains 19 residues. DNA for the CDR3: TGTGCCAGTAGTTCAAGCCTATTCCCGACGAGTGAGAACACCGGGGAGCTGTTTTTT. Translated: CASSSSLFPTSENTGELFF.

This chain uses TRBV9 with TRBJ2-5; D might be TRBD1 (7 bases). The CDR3 has 13 residues. Germline CDR1 reads SGDLS; CDR2 reads YYNGEE. The ends were cut back, 6 bases at V and 7 bases at J, with 16 bases in the middle. The CDR3 sequence is CASNQGGEGTQYF. DNA for the CDR3: TGTGCCAGCAACCAGGGGGGAGAGGGGACCCAGTACTTC.

The J gene is TRBJ2-7, the V gene TRBV11-2; unclear D gene. Germline V gene lookup returns CDR1 SGHAT and CDR2 FQNNGV. The CDR3 has 13 amino acids. V was clipped by 1 base and J by 3 bases, with 7 bases between them. This chain's CDR3 is CASSLGSSYEQYF. As DNA, the CDR3 is TGTGCCAGCAGCTTAGGCTCGAGCTACGAGCAGTACTTC.

The chain has TRBV19 and TRBJ2-1, with a weak D call TRBD1 (5 bases). CDR1 LNHDA and CDR2 SQIVND come from the germline V gene (reference sequence). The CDR3 sequence is 15 residues long. V was cut by 2 bases and J by 1 base, with 9 bases left in between. The CDR3 region has the DNA TGTGCCAGTAGTATAATGGCAGGGTCCTACAATGAGCAGTTCTTC. Amino acid sequence: CASSIMAGSYNEQFF. Drawing the rest from reference TRBV19 and TRBJ2-1, the complete variable domain is DGGITQSPKYLFRKEGQNVTLSCEQNLNHDAMYWYRQDPGQGLRLIYYSQIVNDFQKGDIAEGYSVSREKKESFPLTVTSAQKNPTAFYLCASSIMAGSYNEQFFGPGTRLTVL.

The chain couples TRBV29-1 to TRBJ2-2; 7 positions agree with TRBD2. The CDR3 covers 13 residues. The V gene end was trimmed by 7 bases and the J gene end by 2 bases; junction bases not matched to a gene: 4. CDR1 and CDR2 from the germline V gene are SQVTM and ANQGSEA. CDR3 in amino acids: CSAGLENTGELFF. CDR3 in DNA: TGCAGCGCCGGACTAGAAAACACCGGGGAGCTGTTTTTT.

The chain uses TRBV2 and TRBJ1-2; no clear D gene. The CDR3 covers 11 residues. CDR1 is SNHLY and CDR2 is FYNNEI in the germline V gene. V was cut by 9 bases and J by 10 bases, with 15 bases left in between. CDR3 protein: CASFNPPVYTF. CDR3 DNA: TGTGCCAGTTTTAATCCGCCTGTCTACACCTTC.

The chain links TRBV11-2 to TRBJ1-1; D may be TRBD1 (5 bases). Germline V gene data show CDR1 as SGHAT and CDR2 as FQNNGV. Deletions cut 4 bases from V and 1 base from J, with 13 bases between. The CDR3 runs 15 residues. The CDR3 here is CASSSLGQGNTEAFF. CDR3 in DNA: TGTGCCAGCAGCTCACTGGGGCAGGGGAACACTGAAGCTTTCTTT.

The genes are TRBV9 and TRBJ1-1; 7 nucleotides agree with TRBD1. The V gene end was trimmed by 4 bases and the J gene end by 2 bases; junction bases not matched to a gene: 11. This CDR3 contains 16 residues. Per germline, CDR1 SGDLS and CDR2 YYNGEE. The CDR3 coding sequence is TGTGCCAGCAGCCCCTACAAGAGGGGGCCTAACACTGAAGCTTTCTTT. Protein sequence: CASSPYKRGPNTEAFF.

The chain combines TRBV5-6 with TRBJ2-7; 8 nucleotides agree with TRBD1. Trimming took 0 bases from V and 2 from J; bases not matched to a gene: 4. The CDR3 extends over 15 amino acids. Germline CDR1 is SGHDT and CDR2 is YYEEEE. CDR3: CASSLGARGPYEQYF. The CDR3 DNA is TGTGCCAGCAGCTTGGGGGCCAGGGGGCCCTACGAGCAGTACTTC.

The rearrangement uses TRBV9 and TRBJ2-3; D may be TRBD2 (6 bases). This CDR3 region has 16 residues. The V gene lost 4 bases and the J gene lost 3 bases, with 18 bases spanning the gap. Germline CDR1 reads SGDLS; CDR2 reads YYNGEE. In DNA form, the CDR3 reads TGTGCCAGCAGCCCACGGACTATCCTAGGGACAGATACGCAGTATTTT. The encoded protein is CASSPRTILGTDTQYF.

V usage is TRBV6-1 and J usage is TRBJ1-3; D not resolved. The CDR3 has 12 amino acids. Germline CDR1 is MNHNS and CDR2 is SASEGT. V shed 6 bases and J shed 8 bases, with 11 bases lying between them. The CDR3 DNA reads as TGTGCCAGCAGCTACTGGGGAGACACCATATATTTT. It specifies CASSYWGDTIYF.

The chain recombines TRBV29-1 with TRBJ2-7; maybe TRBD2 (6 bases). The CDR3 has 13 residues. Germline loops: CDR1 SQVTM, CDR2 ANQGSEA. The V end lost 3 bases, the J end lost 3 bases, and 12 bases lay between the germline ends. CDR3 in DNA: TGCAGCGTTGAGCGGGGTGAGGGCTACGAGCAGTACTTC. This codes for CSVERGEGYEQYF.

This clone is medium-sized (0.01 to 0.1%) within its sample. The chain uses TRBV4-3 and TRBJ2-3; 9 bases line up with TRBD2. Germline V gene sequence: CDR1 LGHNA, CDR2 YSLEER. J lost 2 bases, V lost 2 bases, and 8 bases had no gene match. This CDR3 region has 17 residues. The DNA of the CDR3 is TGCGCCAGCAGCCAAACCCCCGGCGGGGGGGACACAGATACGCAGTATTTT. It translates to CASSQTPGGGDTDTQYF.

The chain couples TRBV4-1 to TRBJ1-4, with D possibly TRBD1 on 6 matching bases. V lost 4 bases and J lost 5, with 14 bases in between. This CDR3 is built from 15 residues. Germline loops: CDR1 MGHRA, CDR2 YSYEKL. CDR3 bases: TGCGCCAGCAGCCTAATCAGGACAGAGAATGAAAAACTGTTTTTT. Its translation: CASSLIRTENEKLFF.

The chain recombines TRBV7-8 with TRBJ2-7, with 9 bases aligning to TRBD1. The CDR3 is 14 residues long. V lost 6 bases, J lost 7 bases, and 10 bases stayed unmatched. Germline V gene lookup returns CDR1 SGHVS and CDR2 FQNEAQ. CDR3 sequence: CASSFTGGEGEQYF. The CDR3 nucleotides are TGTGCCAGCAGTTTTACAGGGGGCGAAGGAGAGCAGTACTTC.

The chain couples TRBV4-3 to TRBJ2-7; TRBD2 agrees at 8 bases. Germline V lookup: CDR1 LGHNA, CDR2 YSLEER. The CDR3 has 15 amino acids. Trimming took 0 bases from V and 5 from J; bases not matched to a gene: 6. This CDR3 reads CASSQEKRGLHEQYF. CDR3 coding DNA: TGCGCCAGCAGCCAAGAAAAGCGGGGGCTCCACGAGCAGTACTTC.

The chain recombines TRBV19 with TRBJ2-4; TRBD1 might be the D (5 bases). Germline assignment: CDR1 LNHDA and CDR2 SQIVND (reference sequence). The CDR3 is 19 amino acids. V shed 4 bases and J shed 0 bases, with 22 bases lying between them. CDR3 protein: CASSTARGTGTLAKNIQYF. CDR3 DNA: TGTGCCAGTAGTACCGCCAGAGGCACAGGAACTTTAGCCAAAAACATTCAGTACTTC.

The rearrangement uses TRBV7-9 and TRBJ2-6; 7 positions match TRBD1. The CDR3 contains 14 residues. CDR1 is SEHNR and CDR2 is FQNEAQ in the germline V gene (reference sequence). The V gene end was trimmed by 5 bases and the J gene end by 2 bases; junction bases not matched to a gene: 0. As DNA, the CDR3 is TGTGCCAGCAGCGGACAGGCTGGGGCCAACGTCCTGACTTTC. Translation: CASSGQAGANVLTF.

This chain connects TRBV9 to TRBJ2-5; D is ambiguous. The germline V and J ends were trimmed by 4 bases and 4 bases, with 8 bases remaining between them. The CDR3 runs 12 residues. Germline CDR1 is SGDLS and CDR2 is YYNGEE. The CDR3 nucleotides are TGTGCCAGCAGCAACCGCGTAGAGACCCAGTACTTC. Translating it yields CASSNRVETQYF.